This note documents a single T cell receptor (beta chain) sequence. The V end lost 6 bases, the J end lost 7 bases, and 18 bases lay between the germline ends. Germline-derived CDR1 and CDR2 are MNHEY and SVGAGI. CDR3 length: 14 residues. Original data processing: Counts of nucleated cells, estimated from reference gene primer amplification, were obtained. Libraries were prepared by immunoSEQ multiplex PCR; TCRdb keeps only in-frame clonotypes and omits some of them. For V, J and clone size, that table is used; D and trimming come from the DNA. The sample holds about 300,000 clones; about 91% are singletons and the top ten take approximately 7.2%. These data belong to a study of blood T cell repertoires in COVID-19. Study information: Samples representing acute and convalescent COVID-19 were sourced from the United States, Italy and Spain. Sources were T cells, B-cell-depleted T cells, or PBMCs; the material itself was cDNA or gDNA.

Sequenced material: peripheral blood. This receptor was identified in a woman aged 25 to 45 who had recovered from COVID-19. The chain employs TRBV6-5 and TRBJ1-2; the D gene is possibly TRBD1 (5 bases). CDR3 DNA sequence: TGTGCCAGCAGGACTGCCGGGCAAAGGGGTGGCTACACCTTC. This encodes CASRTAGQRGGYTF.